A single sample gave rise to the 13 T cell receptor beta chains below, sequenced in a study of blood T cell repertoires in COVID-19. The repertoire was sequenced with immunoSEQ multiplex PCR; TCRdb's copy has only in-frame clones and lacks some. The data contain about 130,000 clones, 80% to 85% of them seen just once; the ten biggest clones take up approximately 12%. The sequenced material came from peripheral blood. The receptors originated from a woman aged 25 to 39 who had recovered from COVID-19.

In this sample, this clone turned up many times. This sequence joins TRBV30 and TRBJ1-1; TRBD1 is a possible D gene (6 bases). Trimming took 4 bases from V and 0 from J, leaving 12 bases between them. Germline V gene lookup returns CDR1 GTSNPN and CDR2 SVGIG (reference sequence). The CDR3 loop spans 14 amino acids. In DNA form, the CDR3 reads TGTGCCTGGAATACAGGGACAATGAACACTGAAGCTTTCTTT. The encoded protein is CAWNTGTMNTEAFF.

The chain employs TRBV11-1 and TRBJ1-1; 9 bases align to TRBD1. Unmatched junction bases numbered 5, after V lost 6 bases and J lost 3 bases. The CDR3 extends over 14 amino acids. Germline CDR1 and CDR2: SGHAT and FQDESV (reference sequence). Here the CDR3 DNA reads TGTGCCAGCAGTGAACAGGGGGCCTACACTGAAGCTTTCTTT. Translated, it gives CASSEQGAYTEAFF. Full variable domain (outside the CDR3, taken from reference TRBV11-1 and TRBJ1-1): EAEVAQSPRYKITEKSQAVAFWCDPISGHATLYWYRQILGQGPELLVQFQDESVVDDSQLPKDRFSAERLKGVDSTLKIQPAELGDSAMYLCASSEQGAYTEAFFGQGTRLTVV.

For this clone: The germline gene is not matched at one end of the junction; a read error may be the cause. The chain links TRBV14 to TRBJ2-5; 8 nucleotides agree with TRBD2. CDR1 and CDR2 (germline): SGHDN, FVKESK. The CDR3 is 13 amino acids. CDR3 coding DNA: TGTGCCAGCAGCGAATCCCGACTAGCGCCTTACCACTTC. Its translation is CASSESRLAPYHF. Using reference TRBV14 and TRBJ2-5 for the parts outside the CDR3, the full variable domain is EAGVTQFPSHSVIEKGQTVTLRCDPISGHDNLYWYRRVMGKEIKFLLHFVKESKQDESGMPNNRFLAERTGGTYSTLKVQPAELEDSGVYFCASSESRLAPYHFGPGTRLLVL.

The gene calls are TRBV10-1 and TRBJ2-3, with 7 bases fitting TRBD2. CDR1 WNHNN and CDR2 SYGVQD come from the germline V gene (reference sequence). V lost 2 bases, J lost 3 bases, and 11 bases stayed unmatched. The CDR3 totals 17 residues. The CDR3 coding sequence is TGCGCCAGCAGTGAGAGTTTACGCGGGAGCTTAACAGATACGCAGTATTTT. It codes for CASSESLRGSLTDTQYF.

The chain uses TRBV12-3 or TRBV12-4 and TRBJ2-3, with D unresolved. The CDR3 has 13 amino acids. The V end lost 1 base, the J end lost 4 bases, and 6 bases lay between the germline ends. The chain's CDR3 is CASSLGYADTQYF. The CDR3 DNA reads TGTGCCAGCAGTTTAGGCTATGCAGATACGCAGTATTTT.

The chain links TRBV27 to TRBJ2-1, with 7 nucleotides matching TRBD2. This CDR3 contains 15 residues. V was pared by 6 bases and J by 4 bases, with 9 bases of the junction left unmatched. In germline, CDR1 is MNHEY, CDR2 SMNVEV (reference sequence). The CDR3 spells CASRPRLAVYNEQFF. The CDR3 DNA sequence: TGTGCCAGCAGGCCGCGGCTAGCGGTATACAATGAGCAGTTCTTC.

This chain uses TRBV7-9 with TRBJ2-1; 8 nucleotides match TRBD2. This CDR3 contains 16 residues. The V segment lost 5 bases and the J segment 5 bases; nucleotides outside the gene matches: 11. Germline V lookup: CDR1 SEHNR, CDR2 FQNEAQ (reference sequence). CDR3 in amino acids: CASSQRILAGHNEQFF. The CDR3 DNA is TGTGCCAGCAGCCAAAGGATCCTAGCGGGTCACAATGAGCAGTTCTTC.

V gene TRBV14 combines with J gene TRBJ1-1; D is uncertain. This CDR3 has 16 amino acids. V lost 0 bases, J lost 6 bases, and 17 bases lay in between. Germline assignment: CDR1 SGHDN and CDR2 FVKESK. The CDR3: CASSQDLKRVGSEAFF. CDR3 coding DNA: TGTGCCAGCAGCCAAGATCTCAAGAGGGTAGGGTCTGAAGCTTTCTTT.

This chain connects TRBV6-5 to TRBJ1-1; perhaps TRBD1 as D (5 bases). CDR3 length equals 13 residues. V lost 7 bases and J 8 bases, leaving 17 bases between the germline ends. Germline values: CDR1 MNHEY, CDR2 SVGAGI. CDR3 nucleotide sequence: TGTGCCAGCAATAACGGGGGGTCAGCCGAAGCTTTCTTT. Translation gives CASNNGGSAEAFF.

This chain uses TRBV15 with TRBJ1-1; possibly TRBD1 for D (5 bases). Trimming took 0 bases from V and 2 from J, leaving 10 bases between them. The CDR3 extends over 15 amino acids. The germline V gene has CDR1 LNHNV and CDR2 YYDKDF (reference sequence). The CDR3 DNA sequence: TGTGCCACCAGCAGAGACAACAGGAAAAACACTGAAGCTTTCTTT. The encoded protein is CATSRDNRKNTEAFF.

The chain links TRBV6-5 to TRBJ2-2, with 11 nucleotides matching TRBD2. This CDR3 comprises 15 residues. Per germline, CDR1 MNHEY and CDR2 SVGAGI. The V gene end was trimmed by 7 bases and the J gene end by 5 bases; junction bases not matched to a gene: 6. CDR3 sequence reads: CASTYGLAGTGELFF. The CDR3 DNA reads TGTGCCAGCACCTATGGACTAGCGGGTACCGGGGAGCTGTTTTTT.

This sequence joins TRBV30 and TRBJ2-7; 8 nucleotides agree with TRBD1. J lost 5 bases, V lost 5 bases, and 8 bases had no gene match. Germline CDR1 reads GTSNPN; CDR2 reads SVGIG (reference sequence). The CDR3 is 13 amino acids. The CDR3 spells CAWEMNRGNEQYF. The CDR3 DNA is TGTGCCTGGGAAATGAACAGGGGGAACGAGCAGTACTTC.

CDR3 in DNA: TGTGCCAGCAGTTACGGACAGTCTGGGGCCAACGTCCTGACTTTC. It codes for CASSYGQSGANVLTF. The chain combines TRBV9 with TRBJ2-6; the D gene is possibly TRBD1 (6 bases). Germline lookup yields CDR1 SGDLS and CDR2 YYNGEE. The CDR3 consists of 15 residues. The ends were cut back, 5 bases at V and 1 base at J, with 10 bases in the middle.